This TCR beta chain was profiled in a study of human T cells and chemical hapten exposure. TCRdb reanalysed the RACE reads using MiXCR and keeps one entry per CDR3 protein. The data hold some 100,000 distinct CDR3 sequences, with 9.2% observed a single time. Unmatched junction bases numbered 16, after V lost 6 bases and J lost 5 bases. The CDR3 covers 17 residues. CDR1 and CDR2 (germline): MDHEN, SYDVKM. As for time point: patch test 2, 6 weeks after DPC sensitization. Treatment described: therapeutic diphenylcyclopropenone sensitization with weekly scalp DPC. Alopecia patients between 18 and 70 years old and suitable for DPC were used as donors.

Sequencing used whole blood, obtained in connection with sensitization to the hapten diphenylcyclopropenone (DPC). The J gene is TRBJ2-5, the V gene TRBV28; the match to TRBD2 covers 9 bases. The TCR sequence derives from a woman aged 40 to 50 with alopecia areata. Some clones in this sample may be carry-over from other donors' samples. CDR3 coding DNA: TGTGCCAGCAGCCTCGGGGCTGTGGCGGGGGGGCGGGAGACCCAGTACTTC. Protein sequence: CASSLGAVAGGRETQYF.